This is a list of T cell receptor beta chains from one sample in a study of blood T cell repertoires in COVID-19. Some clones are missing from TCRdb's copy, which holds only in-frame ones; the method was immunoSEQ multiplex PCR. The table lists about 100,000 clones, over 80% of them singletons. Sequencing was done on a sample of peripheral blood. These receptors were collected from a man aged 50 to 59 with active or convalescent COVID-19. Each CDR3 is given with its conserved first and last residue. D genes are given only for firm matches. Clone sizes are given selectively: once, few, many, or a class where the clone is expanded.

J | V | D | size | DNA | CDR3
TRBJ1-5 | TRBV27 | . | few | TGTGCCAGCAGTTTCGATCCCCTGACTAGCAGCCAGCATTTT | CASSFDPLTSSQHF
TRBJ2-1 | TRBV11-2 | TRBD1 | . | TGTGCCAGCAGCCTGCCCCAACAGGGGTTCATGGTTGAGCAGTTCTTC | CASSLPQQGFMVEQFF
TRBJ2-7 | TRBV19 | . | . | TGTGCCAGTAGTATGGGGCAACTTTACGAGCAGTACTTC | CASSMGQLYEQYF
TRBJ2-2 | TRBV14 | . | few | TGTGCCAGCAGCCGGCATGCAACATGGAGTGAGCTGTTTTTT | CASSRHATWSELFF
TRBJ2-7 | TRBV10-1 | TRBD2 | few | TGCGCCAGCAGTGGGGGACTAGCGGGAGCCGAGCAGTACTTC | CASSGGLAGAEQYF
TRBJ2-7 | TRBV28 | . | . | TGTGCCAGCAGTGAATCCGGGGTCTACCTCTCCTACGAGCAGTACTTC | CASSESGVYLSYEQYF
TRBJ1-1 | TRBV6-5 | . | once | TGTGCCAGCAGGCTTCGACAGACGAACACTGAAGCTTTCTTT | CASRLRQTNTEAFF
TRBJ2-2 | TRBV5-1 | . | . | TGCGCCAGCACGGAGGTGGCAGGAGGGGCCGGGGAGCTGTTTTTT | CASTEVAGGAGELFF
TRBJ2-7 | TRBV19 | . | . | TGTGCCAGTAGTACCCGAGGAGGGGTAGCCTACGAGCAGTACTTC | CASSTRGGVAYEQYF
TRBJ2-1 | TRBV25-1 | . | . | TGTGCCAGCAGTGAATGGGGCGGAGATTACAATGAGCAGTTCTTC | CASSEWGGDYNEQFF
TRBJ2-1 | TRBV19 | . | . | TGTGCCAGTAGTACTACGGACAGATTAACCTACAATGAGCAGTTCTTC | CASSTTDRLTYNEQFF
TRBJ2-3 | TRBV5-4 | . | . | TGTGCCAGCAGCTTGGGTACGGCGGGACGCACAGATACGCAGTATTTT | CASSLGTAGRTDTQYF
TRBJ1-5 | TRBV2 | . | . | TGTGCCAGCAGTGTATCCGATCAGCCCCAGCATTTT | CASSVSDQPQHF
TRBJ1-5 | TRBV28 | TRBD1 | . | TGTGCCAGCAGTTCTAAGACAGGGCCTCAACCCCAGCATTTT | CASSSKTGPQPQHF
TRBJ2-7 | TRBV18 | TRBD1 | once | TGTGCCAGCTCCCGGGGGACAGGGACCTTCAACTACGAGCAGTACTTC | CASSRGTGTFNYEQYF
TRBJ1-2 | TRBV6-5 | . | . | TGTGCCAGCAGTCTTGGGACACCGAATGGCTACACCTTC | CASSLGTPNGYTF
TRBJ1-2 | TRBV4-1 | TRBD1 | few | TGCGCCAGCAGCCGGCGGAGGGACAGGGAGTTTGGTGGCTACACCTTC | CASSRRRDREFGGYTF
TRBJ1-1 | TRBV28 | . | medium-sized | TGTGCCAGCAGTTATTCGGGAGAAACTGAAGCTTTCTTT | CASSYSGETEAFF
TRBJ2-7 | TRBV12-3/TRBV12-4 | TRBD1 | . | TGTGCCAGCAGTCCCACAGGGGCCTACGAGCAGTACTTC | CASSPTGAYEQYF
TRBJ2-7 | TRBV10-2 | TRBD1 | . | TGCGCCAGCAGTGAAGGGACAGTACCCTACGAGCAGTACTTC | CASSEGTVPYEQYF
TRBJ2-7 | TRBV24-1 | TRBD1 | once | TGTGCCACCAGTGATAGAACAGGGGGATCTTTATACGAGCAGTACTTC | CATSDRTGGSLYEQYF
TRBJ2-2 | TRBV3-1/TRBV3-2 | . | . | TGTGCCAGCAGCCAAGACAGGTACACCGGGGAGCTGTTTTTT | CASSQDRYTGELFF
TRBJ1-2 | TRBV29-1 | . | . | TGCAGCGTTGAAGCACGGGGGGAAATTGGACATAACTATGGCTACACCTTC | CSVEARGEIGHNYGYTF
TRBJ2-3 | TRBV6-5 | . | . | TGTGCCAGCAGTTACACAGGGGGGGGAGATACGCAGTATTTT | CASSYTGGGDTQYF
TRBJ1-5 | TRBV7-2 | . | . | TGTGCCAGCAGCTTAGCCCTCGGGGGAGATCAGCCCCAGCATTTT | CASSLALGGDQPQHF
TRBJ1-4 | TRBV6-6 | . | . | TGTGCCAGCAGTTACTCGACAGCTAATGAAAAACTGTTTTTT | CASSYSTANEKLFF
TRBJ2-7 | TRBV6-1 | . | few | TGTGCCAGCAGTGCGTACTACGAGCAGTACTTC | CASSAYYEQYF
TRBJ1-2 | TRBV5-4 | TRBD1 | few | TGTGCCAGCAGCTTTCAGGGGGGCAGCAGCTATGGCTACACCTTC | CASSFQGGSSYGYTF
TRBJ1-2 | TRBV30 | . | . | TGTGCCTGGAGTGTACTCAACAGGGCGAACTATGGCTACACCTTC | CAWSVLNRANYGYTF
TRBJ2-7 | TRBV27 | . | once | TGTGCCAGCAGTTTAGGCAGGGCCACCTACGAGCAGTACTTC | CASSLGRATYEQYF
TRBJ2-3 | TRBV9 | . | . | TGTGCCAGCAGCGCACTAGGTACGCAGTATTTT | CASSALGTQYF
TRBJ1-6 | TRBV5-4 | TRBD1 | . | TGTGCCAGCAGCTTGCTGACAGGGAAGGATTCACCCCTCCACTTT | CASSLLTGKDSPLHF
TRBJ2-4 | TRBV10-2 | . | . | TGCGCCAGCACCCATCAGAGGGAAAACATTCAGTACTTC | CASTHQRENIQYF
TRBJ2-5 | TRBV2 | . | . | TGTGCCAGCAGACCCGGGACTTTCTCAGAGACCCAGTACTTC | CASRPGTFSETQYF
TRBJ2-1 | TRBV5-6 | . | . | TGTGCCAGCAGCTTCGTCCCTTCCTACAATGAGCAGTTCTTC | CASSFVPSYNEQFF
TRBJ2-5 | TRBV4-2 | TRBD2 | . | TGTGCCAGCAGCCGGGAGGGAGGAGAGACCCAGTACTTC | CASSREGGETQYF
TRBJ2-3 | TRBV20-1 | . | . | TGCAGTCTTAAAAGGGGGGATACGCAGTATTTT | CSLKRGDTQYF
TRBJ1-4 | TRBV2 | . | . | TGTGCCAGCAACCTACAGGTGCATAATGAAAAACTGTTTTTT | CASNLQVHNEKLFF
TRBJ2-7 | TRBV6-6 | TRBD2 | . | TGTGCCAGCAGCCAGTCCGGCGGGAGCTCCTACGAGCAGTACTTC | CASSQSGGSSYEQYF
TRBJ2-3 | TRBV2 | TRBD2 | . | TGTGCCAGCACCAGACTAGCGGGAGATCTGGATACGCAGTATTTT | CASTRLAGDLDTQYF
TRBJ2-7 | TRBV5-6 | TRBD2 | . | TGTGCCAGCAGCTTGAGATATTTTACTAGCGTCTCCTACGAGCAGTACTTC | CASSLRYFTSVSYEQYF
TRBJ2-7 | TRBV7-3 | . | . | TGTGCCAGCAGCTTAAAGGGTGGGGCCTCCTACGAGCAGTACTTC | CASSLKGGASYEQYF
TRBJ2-2 | TRBV24-1 | TRBD1 | . | TGTGCCACCAGTGATCCTACAGGGGACGTATTGACCGGGGAGCTGTTTTTT | CATSDPTGDVLTGELFF
TRBJ2-2 | TRBV15 | TRBD2 | once | TGTGCCACCAGCAGACTTACGCTAGCGGGAGCCGGGGAGCTGTTTTTT | CATSRLTLAGAGELFF
TRBJ2-2 | TRBV5-6 | . | . | TGTGCCAGCAGCCCCAGGCCCAGGGCCATTTGGGACACCGGGGAGCTGTTTTTT | CASSPRPRAIWDTGELFF
TRBJ2-5 | TRBV4-1 | TRBD1 | . | TGCGCCAGCAGCCAAGATAGACAGGGGAAAGAGACCCAGTACTTC | CASSQDRQGKETQYF
TRBJ2-4 | TRBV4-1 | . | . | TGCGCCAGCAGCCAGCCGGTAGCCAAAAACATTCAGTACTTC | CASSQPVAKNIQYF
TRBJ2-1 | TRBV5-3 | TRBD2 | once | TGTGCCAGAAGCTTGGTGTCTAGCGGGAGCTATGAGCAGTTCTTC | CARSLVSSGSYEQFF
TRBJ1-4 | TRBV25-1 | TRBD1 | . | TGTGCCAGCAGTGAACGGATTGGACAGGGGGGCTCTAATGAAAAACTGTTTTTT | CASSERIGQGGSNEKLFF
TRBJ1-2 | TRBV11-2 | TRBD1 | once | TGTGCCAGCAGCTTGGTTGGGACAGGTGATGGCTACACCTTC | CASSLVGTGDGYTF
TRBJ1-5 | TRBV27 | . | . | TGTGCCAGCAGTTTATGGGGCCCGGAGCAGCCCCAGCATTTT | CASSLWGPEQPQHF
TRBJ1-6 | TRBV6-1 | . | . | TGTGCCAGCAGTGAAGTAATCCTCGGACTTCTATCGAATTCACCCCTCCACTTT | CASSEVILGLLSNSPLHF
TRBJ2-5 | TRBV2 | TRBD2 | . | TGTGCCACCAGGACTAGCGGGGGAACAGGGGGTTGGTCGCCCCAGTACTTC | CATRTSGGTGGWSPQYF
TRBJ2-3 | TRBV6-5 | . | . | TGTGCCAGCAGAGCCCTTCTAGCAGGTACGCAGTATTTT | CASRALLAGTQYF